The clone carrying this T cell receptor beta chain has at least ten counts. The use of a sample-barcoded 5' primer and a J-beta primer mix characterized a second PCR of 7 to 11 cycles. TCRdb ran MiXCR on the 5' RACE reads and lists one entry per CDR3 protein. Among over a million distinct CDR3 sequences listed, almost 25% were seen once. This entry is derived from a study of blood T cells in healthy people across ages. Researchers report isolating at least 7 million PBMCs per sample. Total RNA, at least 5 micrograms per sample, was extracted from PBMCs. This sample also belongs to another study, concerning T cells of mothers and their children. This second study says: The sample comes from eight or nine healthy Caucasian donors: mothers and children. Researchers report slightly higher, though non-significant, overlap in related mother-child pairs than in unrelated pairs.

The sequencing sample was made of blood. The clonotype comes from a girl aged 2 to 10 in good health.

For the CDR3, the DNA is TGTGCCAGCAGCTATCGACAGGGGGTAGAAGCTTTCTTT. This sequence encodes CASSYRQGVEAFF. V gene TRBV7-2 combines with J gene TRBJ1-1; 9 nucleotides match TRBD1. CDR3 length equals 13 residues. Trimming removed 4 bases from V and 8 bases from J; junction bases left unmatched: 5. Germline CDR1 is SGHTA and CDR2 is FQGNSA.